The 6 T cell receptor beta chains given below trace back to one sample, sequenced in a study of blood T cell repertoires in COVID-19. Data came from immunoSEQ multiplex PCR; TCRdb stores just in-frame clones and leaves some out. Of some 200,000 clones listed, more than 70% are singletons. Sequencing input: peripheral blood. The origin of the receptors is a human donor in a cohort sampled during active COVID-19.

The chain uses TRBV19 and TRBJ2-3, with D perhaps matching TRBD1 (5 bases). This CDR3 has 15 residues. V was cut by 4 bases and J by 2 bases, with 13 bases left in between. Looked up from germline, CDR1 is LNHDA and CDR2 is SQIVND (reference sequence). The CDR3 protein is CASSKFAGSTDTQYF. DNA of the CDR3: TGTGCCAGTAGTAAGTTTGCAGGGTCCACAGATACGCAGTATTTT.

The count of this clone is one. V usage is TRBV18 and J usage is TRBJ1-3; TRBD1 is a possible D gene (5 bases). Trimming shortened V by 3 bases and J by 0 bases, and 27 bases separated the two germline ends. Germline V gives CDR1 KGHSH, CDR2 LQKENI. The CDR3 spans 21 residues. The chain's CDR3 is CASSPHAGPSEPDSSGNTIYF. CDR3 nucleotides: TGTGCCAGCTCACCTCACGCAGGGCCGTCCGAACCCGATAGCTCTGGAAACACCATATATTTT.

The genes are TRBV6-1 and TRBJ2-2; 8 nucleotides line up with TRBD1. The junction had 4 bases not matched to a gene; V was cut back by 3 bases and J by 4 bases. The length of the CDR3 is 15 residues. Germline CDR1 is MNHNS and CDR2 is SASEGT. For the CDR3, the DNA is TGTGCCAGCAGTGATGCAGGGGGCGTCACCGGGGAGCTGTTTTTT. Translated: CASSDAGGVTGELFF.

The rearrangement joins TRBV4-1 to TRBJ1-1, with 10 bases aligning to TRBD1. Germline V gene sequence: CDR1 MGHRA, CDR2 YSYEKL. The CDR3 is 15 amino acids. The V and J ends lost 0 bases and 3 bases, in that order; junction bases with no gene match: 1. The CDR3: CASSQDGTGDTEAFF. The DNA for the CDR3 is TGCGCCAGCAGCCAAGATGGGACAGGGGACACTGAAGCTTTCTTT.

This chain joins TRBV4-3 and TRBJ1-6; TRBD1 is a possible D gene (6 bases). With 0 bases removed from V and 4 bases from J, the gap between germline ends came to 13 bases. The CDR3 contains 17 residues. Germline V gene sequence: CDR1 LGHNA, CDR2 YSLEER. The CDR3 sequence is CASSQDLGGAYNSPLHF. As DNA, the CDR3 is TGCGCCAGCAGCCAAGATCTGGGGGGGGCGTATAATTCACCCCTCCACTTT.

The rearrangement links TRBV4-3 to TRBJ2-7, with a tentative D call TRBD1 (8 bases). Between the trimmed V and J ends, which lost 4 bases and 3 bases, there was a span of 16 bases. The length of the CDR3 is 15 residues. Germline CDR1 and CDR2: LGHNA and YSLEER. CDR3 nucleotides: TGCGCCAGCAGCCCTGGACAGGGAGGGTTCTACGAGCAGTACTTC. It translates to CASSPGQGGFYEQYF.